The T cell receptor (beta chain) under discussion was sequenced for a study of CD8 T cells in ankylosing spondylitis. Points from the study as a whole: Seemingly characteristic of ankylosing spondylitis blood was a TCR beta motif consisting of about 8 highly homologous variants.

TCRdb independently ran MiXCR on the 5' RACE reads; one entry per CDR3 protein. The sample holds about 540,000 distinct CDR3 sequences, roughly 13% seen once. After removal of 6 bases from V and 2 bases from J, the junction contained 5 bases not matched to a gene. CDR1 and CDR2 (germline): SGHTA, FQGNSA. This CDR3 spans 14 amino acids. Turning to this clonotype: Its antigen is not known.

This clonotype originated in a male donor with ankylosing spondylitis. Sequencing used blood, either unsorted or a sorted T cell fraction (not recorded which). The gene calls are TRBV7-2 and TRBJ2-3; TRBD1 agrees at 7 bases. The DNA for the CDR3 is TGTGCCAGCAGTCCTGACAGGGCCACAGATACGCAGTATTTT. This translates into CASSPDRATDTQYF.